A selection of T cell receptor beta chains follows, all from one sample in a study of cytomegalovirus exposure and HLA in healthy donors. TCRdb's table, derived via immunoSEQ multiplex PCR, lists solely in-frame clones and lacks some. The sample has fewer than 140,000 clones, over 70% seen once; the top ten hold approximately 2.8%. The sample taken for sequencing was PBMCs. Receptors originate from a female donor in good health and CMV-seronegative. The CDR3 runs from the conserved cysteine through the conserved F or W. Fields, in order: V gene, D gene, J gene, clone size, CDR3 DNA, CDR3 protein. The D gene is left open where the match is weak. Rows give clone size only sometimes, using once, few, many, or a class for an expanded clone.

TRBV6-5	TRBD1	TRBJ1-1	-	TGTGCCAGCAGTTTGAAGGACAGGACGACTGAAGCTTTCTTT	CASSLKDRTTEAFF
TRBV27	-	TRBJ2-7	-	TGTGCCAGCAGTTTCGCAGGCATATCCTCCTACGAGCAGTACTTC	CASSFAGISSYEQYF
TRBV5-5	TRBD2	TRBJ2-7	few	TGTGCCAGCAGCTTGCGGCCGGATTCTAGCGGAGGCGAGCAGTACTTC	CASSLRPDSSGGEQYF
TRBV9	-	TRBJ1-1	-	TGTGCCAGCAGCGTAGGACAGCCTAGGTCTGAAGCTTTCTTT	CASSVGQPRSEAFF
TRBV7-2	-	TRBJ1-5	-	TGTGCCAGCAGCTTAGATCTCTGGCCCCAGCATTTT	CASSLDLWPQHF
TRBV18	TRBD1	TRBJ2-7	-	TGTGCCAGCTCTCAAACACCGTCGACAGGGTTGGCCGAGCAGTACTTC	CASSQTPSTGLAEQYF
TRBV11-2	TRBD2	TRBJ2-3	-	TGTGCCAGCTCCCAGAGCGGGACGAGCACAGATACGCAGTATTTT	CASSQSGTSTDTQYF
TRBV5-1	-	TRBJ2-5	-	TGCGCCAGCAGCTCGACAGGACGGGAGACCCAGTACTTC	CASSSTGRETQYF
TRBV19	TRBD1	TRBJ1-1	-	TGTGCCAGTAGTGCGGACAGGGACACTGAAGCTTTCTTT	CASSADRDTEAFF
TRBV11-2	TRBD1	TRBJ1-4	-	TGTGCCAGCAGCCCGGGACAGCTCGACTTAGAAAAACTGTTTTTT	CASSPGQLDLEKLFF
TRBV27	-	TRBJ1-2	-	TGTGCCAGCAGTCCTACTAACTATGGCTACACCTTC	CASSPTNYGYTF
TRBV29-1	-	TRBJ2-7	-	TGCAGCGTTGGGCGGACAAAGGACGAGCAGTACTTC	CSVGRTKDEQYF
TRBV5-1	-	TRBJ2-7	-	TGCGCCAGCAGCTTGGGGCGTTCAGGGGACGAGCAGTACTTC	CASSLGRSGDEQYF
TRBV19	TRBD1	TRBJ1-1	-	TGTGCCAGTAGTGGCCGGGACAGGGGTCGGCGGGGCAACACTGAAGCTTTCTTT	CASSGRDRGRRGNTEAFF
TRBV18	-	TRBJ1-3	-	TGTGCCAGCTCAGGGAGTCCCTCTGGAAACACCATATATTTT	CASSGSPSGNTIYF
TRBV19	TRBD2	TRBJ2-3	-	TGTGCCACTACAAGATACCTAGCGGGAGGATCAGATACGCAGTATTTT	CATTRYLAGGSDTQYF
TRBV9	-	TRBJ2-1	few	TGTGCCAGCAGCGTAGGCGGGTCAACCTACAATGAGCAGTTCTTC	CASSVGGSTYNEQFF
TRBV18	TRBD2	TRBJ2-5	few	TGTGCCAGCGGGAGGGAGCCACAAGAGACCCAGTACTTC	CASGREPQETQYF
TRBV19	-	TRBJ1-5	-	TGTGCCAGTAGGACACAGGGAAATCAGCCCCAGCATTTT	CASRTQGNQPQHF
TRBV10-3	TRBD1	TRBJ2-3	-	TGTGCCATTGGGACAGGGAAGAGCACAGATACGCAGTATTTT	CAIGTGKSTDTQYF
TRBV6-5	-	TRBJ1-2	-	TGTGCCAGCAGTTCTCCCAGCGGGGGCTATGGCTACACCTTC	CASSSPSGGYGYTF
TRBV28	-	TRBJ1-4	-	TGTGCCAGCAGTCGGGTAGGCAGACGGGATGAAAAACTGTTTTTT	CASSRVGRRDEKLFF
TRBV11-3	-	TRBJ1-1	-	TGTGCCAGCAGCTTAAAGGGAGTAGCTTTCTTT	CASSLKGVAFF
TRBV7-2	-	TRBJ2-7	-	TGTGCCAGCAGCCGAGATCGCTACGAGCAGTACTTC	CASSRDRYEQYF
TRBV9	-	TRBJ1-1	-	TGTGCCAGCAGCTCTATTCCAGGGAATAACGCTGAAGCTTTCTTT	CASSSIPGNNAEAFF
TRBV7-5	-	TRBJ2-4	few	TGTGTCAGAAGCTTATCCGACGGGAACATTCAGTACTTC	CVRSLSDGNIQYF
TRBV19	TRBD2	TRBJ2-1	few	TGTGCCAGTAGTATACGACTAGCGGTAAGCAATGAGCAGTTCTTC	CASSIRLAVSNEQFF
TRBV5-1	-	TRBJ2-5	-	TGCGCCAGCAGCTTGGCCAGGGGTTTCGGAGAGACCCAGTACTTC	CASSLARGFGETQYF
TRBV10-2	TRBD1	TRBJ2-7	-	TGCGCCAGCAGTGAGTTCTTTAGGACAGGGGACTCCTACGAGCAGTACTTC	CASSEFFRTGDSYEQYF
TRBV2	-	TRBJ2-1	few	TGTGCCAGCAGTTTCCTAGCCTACAATGAGCAGTTCTTC	CASSFLAYNEQFF
TRBV5-1	-	TRBJ2-5	-	TGCGCCAGCAGCTTGGACAGGCCAGAAGAGACCCAGTACTTC	CASSLDRPEETQYF
TRBV7-2	-	TRBJ2-1	-	TGTGCCATCAAAACGGCGGCGAGGAACAATGAGCAGTTCTTC	CAIKTAARNNEQFF
TRBV5-6	-	TRBJ1-4	-	TGTGCCAGCAGCCCGAAGAACAGGAATGAAAAACTGTTTTTT	CASSPKNRNEKLFF